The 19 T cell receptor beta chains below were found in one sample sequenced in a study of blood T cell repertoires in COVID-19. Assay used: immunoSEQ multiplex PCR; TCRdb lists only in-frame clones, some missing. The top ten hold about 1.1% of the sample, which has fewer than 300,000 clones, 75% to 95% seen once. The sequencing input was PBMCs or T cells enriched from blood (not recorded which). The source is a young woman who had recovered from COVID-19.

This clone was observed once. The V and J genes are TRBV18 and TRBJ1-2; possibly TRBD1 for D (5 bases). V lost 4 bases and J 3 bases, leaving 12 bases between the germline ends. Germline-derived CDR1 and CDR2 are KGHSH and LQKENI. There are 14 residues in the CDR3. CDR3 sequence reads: CASSLDSPYYGYTF. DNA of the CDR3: TGTGCCAGCTCACTAGACAGCCCCTACTATGGCTACACCTTC.

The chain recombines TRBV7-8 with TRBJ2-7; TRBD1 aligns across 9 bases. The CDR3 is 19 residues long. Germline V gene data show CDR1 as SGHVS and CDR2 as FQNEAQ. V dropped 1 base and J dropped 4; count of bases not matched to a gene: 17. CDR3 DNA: TGTGCCAGCAGCTTAGGAGTGTCGTTTGGGACAGGGATTCCGTACGAGCAGTACTTC. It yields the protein CASSLGVSFGTGIPYEQYF.

The CDR3 here is CASSESGQVGSGNTIYF. In nucleotides, the CDR3 is TGTGCCAGCAGTGAATCAGGACAGGTCGGCTCTGGAAACACCATATATTTT. The chain carries TRBV25-1 and TRBJ1-3, with 7 positions matching TRBD1. Trimming cost V 1 base and J 0 bases; bases outside gene matches: 6. This CDR3 contains 17 residues. The germline gives CDR1 MGHDK, CDR2 SYGVNS.

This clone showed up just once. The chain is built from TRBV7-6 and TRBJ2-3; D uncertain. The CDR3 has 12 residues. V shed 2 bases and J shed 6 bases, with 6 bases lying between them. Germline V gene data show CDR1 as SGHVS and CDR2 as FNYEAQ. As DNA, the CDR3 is TGTGCCAGCAGCTTACTTTCGGATACGCAGTATTTT. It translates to CASSLLSDTQYF.

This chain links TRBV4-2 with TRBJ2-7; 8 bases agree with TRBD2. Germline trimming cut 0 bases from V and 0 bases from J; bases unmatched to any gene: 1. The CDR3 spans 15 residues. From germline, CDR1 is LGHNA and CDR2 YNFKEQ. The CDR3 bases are TGTGCCAGCAGCCAAGAACTAGCGGCCTCCTACGAGCAGTACTTC. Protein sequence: CASSQELAASYEQYF.

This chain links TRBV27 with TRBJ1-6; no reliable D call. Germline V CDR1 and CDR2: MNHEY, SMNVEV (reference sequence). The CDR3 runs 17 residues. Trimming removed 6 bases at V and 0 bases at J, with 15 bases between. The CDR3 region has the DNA TGTGCCAGCAGGGACCTACGGGGTTTCTCCTATAATTCACCCCTCCACTTT. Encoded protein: CASRDLRGFSYNSPLHF.

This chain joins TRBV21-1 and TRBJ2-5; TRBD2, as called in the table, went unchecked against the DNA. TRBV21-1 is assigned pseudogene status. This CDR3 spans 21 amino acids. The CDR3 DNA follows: TGTGCCAGCAGCAAATCCAGGGGGGAACTAGCGGGAGGGCGGTACCGAGAGACCCAGTACTTC. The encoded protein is CASSKSRGELAGGRYRETQYF.

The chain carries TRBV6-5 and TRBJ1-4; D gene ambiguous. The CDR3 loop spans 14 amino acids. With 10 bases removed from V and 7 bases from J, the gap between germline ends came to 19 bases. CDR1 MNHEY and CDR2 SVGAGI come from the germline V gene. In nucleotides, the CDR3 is TGTGCCACCAAAGACGGTCAGGATGGTGAAAAACTGTTTTTT. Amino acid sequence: CATKDGQDGEKLFF.

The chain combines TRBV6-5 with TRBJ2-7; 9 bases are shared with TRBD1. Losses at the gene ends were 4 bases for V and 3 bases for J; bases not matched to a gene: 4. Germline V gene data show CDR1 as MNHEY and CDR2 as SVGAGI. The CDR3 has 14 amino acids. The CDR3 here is CASSSTGQGYEQYF. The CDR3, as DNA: TGTGCCAGCAGTTCCACGGGACAGGGCTACGAGCAGTACTTC.

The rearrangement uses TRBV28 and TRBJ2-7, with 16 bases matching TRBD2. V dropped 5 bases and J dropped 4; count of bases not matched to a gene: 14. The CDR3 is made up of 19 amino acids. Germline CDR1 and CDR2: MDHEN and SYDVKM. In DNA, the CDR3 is TGTGCCAGCAGTCCACCCCCCGGGACTAGCGGGAGGGCCGGATACGAGCAGTACTTC. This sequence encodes CASSPPPGTSGRAGYEQYF.

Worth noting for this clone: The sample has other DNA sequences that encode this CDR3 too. CDR3 in DNA: TGTGCCAGCAGCTTAGCCGGGACTAGCGGAAACACCGGGGAGCTGTTTTTT. Its translation is CASSLAGTSGNTGELFF. The chain uses TRBV7-9 and TRBJ2-2; 11 bases fit TRBD2. Germline lookup yields CDR1 SEHNR and CDR2 FQNEAQ (reference sequence). The CDR3 loop spans 17 amino acids. Germline trimming cut 0 bases from V and 2 bases from J; bases unmatched to any gene: 2.

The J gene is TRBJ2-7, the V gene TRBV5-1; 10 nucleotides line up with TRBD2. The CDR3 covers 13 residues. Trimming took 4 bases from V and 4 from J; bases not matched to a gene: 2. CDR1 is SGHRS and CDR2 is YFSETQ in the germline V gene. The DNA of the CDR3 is TGCGCCAGCAGCGCTAGCGGGAGTTACGAGCAGTACTTC. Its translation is CASSASGSYEQYF.

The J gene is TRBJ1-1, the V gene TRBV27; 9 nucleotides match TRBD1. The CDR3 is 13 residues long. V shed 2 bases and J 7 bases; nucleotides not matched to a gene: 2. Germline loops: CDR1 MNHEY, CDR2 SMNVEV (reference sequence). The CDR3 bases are TGTGCCAGCAGTTTACGACAGGGGGGTGAAGCTTTCTTT. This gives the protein CASSLRQGGEAFF.

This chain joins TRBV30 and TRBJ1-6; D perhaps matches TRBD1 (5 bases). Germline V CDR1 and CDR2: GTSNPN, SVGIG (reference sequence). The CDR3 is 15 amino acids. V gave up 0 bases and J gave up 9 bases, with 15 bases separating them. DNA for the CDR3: TGTGCCTGGAGTGTAGGCAGCGGGAGGGGTTCACCCCTCCACTTT. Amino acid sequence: CAWSVGSGRGSPLHF.

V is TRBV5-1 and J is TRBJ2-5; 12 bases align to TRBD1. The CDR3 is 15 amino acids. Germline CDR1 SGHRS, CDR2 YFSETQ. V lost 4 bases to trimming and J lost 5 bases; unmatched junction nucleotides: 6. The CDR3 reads CASSRGQGATETQYF. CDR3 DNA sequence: TGCGCCAGCAGCAGGGGACAGGGGGCGACGGAGACCCAGTACTTC.

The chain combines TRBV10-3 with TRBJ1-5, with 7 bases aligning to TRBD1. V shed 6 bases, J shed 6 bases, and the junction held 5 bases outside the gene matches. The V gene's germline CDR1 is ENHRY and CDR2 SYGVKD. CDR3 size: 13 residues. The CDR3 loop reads CAISPTGSQPQHF. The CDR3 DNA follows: TGTGCCATCAGCCCGACAGGGAGTCAGCCCCAGCATTTT.

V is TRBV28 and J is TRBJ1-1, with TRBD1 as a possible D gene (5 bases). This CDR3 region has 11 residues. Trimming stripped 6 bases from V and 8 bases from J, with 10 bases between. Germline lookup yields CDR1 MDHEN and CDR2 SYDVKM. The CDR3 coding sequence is TGTGCCAGCAGGGGACGGGGGGAAGCTTTCTTT. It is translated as CASRGRGEAFF.

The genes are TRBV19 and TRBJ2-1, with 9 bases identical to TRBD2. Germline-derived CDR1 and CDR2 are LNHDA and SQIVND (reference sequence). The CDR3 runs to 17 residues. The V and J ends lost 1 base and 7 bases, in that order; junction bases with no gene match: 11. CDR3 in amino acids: CASSIGTGTSFANEQFF. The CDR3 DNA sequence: TGTGCCAGTAGTATAGGGACCGGGACTAGCTTCGCGAATGAGCAGTTCTTC.

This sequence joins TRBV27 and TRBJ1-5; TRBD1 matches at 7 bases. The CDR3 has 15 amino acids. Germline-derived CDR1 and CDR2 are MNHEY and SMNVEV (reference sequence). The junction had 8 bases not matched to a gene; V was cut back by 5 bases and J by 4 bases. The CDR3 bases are TGTGCCAGCAGTACCGGACAGGAAATTAATCAGCCCCAGCATTTT. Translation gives CASSTGQEINQPQHF.